Each of the 30 T cell receptor beta chains below was sequenced from the same sample in a study of spatial heterogeneity in lung cancer (dated by TCRdb to between 2018 and 2020). Library generation was performed with 5' RACE. TCRdb names NextSeq 500 as the instrument used. TCRdb itself trimmed the public reads at Q25 with fastp, ran MiXCR and retained productive beta chains. Every distinct CDR3 protein forms one entry, paired with its most common genes and DNA. In this sample the table shows about 20,000 distinct CDR3 sequences, around 8.1% of which occur a single time. The ten largest account for roughly 25% of the sample. What the authors observed across the whole study: A correlation was observed between the number of expanded intratumoral alpha and beta TCRs and the tumor nonsynonymous mutation count.

In light of the paper, this sample's time point label describes: sample taken at primary tumor resection. Which antigens these TCRs recognize remains unknown. The source was lung tumor tissue, collected at surgery. All receptors come from a male donor with early-stage non-small cell lung cancer.

V gene TRBV19 combines with J gene TRBJ2-3; D may be TRBD1 or TRBD2 (5 bases each). Germline CDR1 and CDR2: LNHDA and SQIVND (reference sequence). This CDR3 is built from 14 residues. V dropped 8 bases and J dropped 2 bases, with 14 bases sitting between them. DNA of the CDR3: TGTGCCAGTGGTTCAGGGACGACCACAGATACGCAGTATTTT. Encoded protein: CASGSGTTTDTQYF.

In this sample, this clonotype turned up a few times. The chain carries TRBV7-2 and TRBJ2-3; the D gene is possibly TRBD1 (6 bases). This CDR3 is 15 amino acids long. The V end lost 4 bases, the J end lost 3 bases, and 14 bases lay between the germline ends. Germline assignment: CDR1 SGHTA and CDR2 FQGNSA. This CDR3 is CASSSLGGWTDTQYF. In DNA form, the CDR3 reads TGTGCCAGCAGCTCTCTAGGGGGTTGGACAGATACGCAGTATTTT.

This clonotype was seen ten or more times. This sequence joins TRBV6-5 and TRBJ1-6, with TRBD1 identical over 7 bases. The CDR3 totals 14 residues. Trimming took 5 bases from V and 16 from J; bases not matched to a gene: 14. Germline CDR1 and CDR2: MNHEY and SVGAGI. The CDR3 reads CASSTGQSFSVLHF. The CDR3 DNA is TGTGCCAGCAGTACGGGACAGTCCTTCTCGGTTCTCCACTTT.

Ten or more counts support this clonotype. This sequence joins TRBV4-2 and TRBJ2-1; D gene unclear. The length of the CDR3 is 16 residues. Germline lookup yields CDR1 LGHNA and CDR2 YNFKEQ. With 0 bases removed from V and 6 bases from J, the gap between germline ends came to 15 bases. The chain's CDR3 is CASSQDMGPPSNEQFF. Here the CDR3 DNA reads TGTGCCAGCAGCCAAGATATGGGTCCGCCCTCCAATGAGCAGTTCTTC.

The J gene is TRBJ2-1, the V gene TRBV12-3 or TRBV12-4; D might be TRBD1 (6 bases). The CDR3 has 12 residues. V dropped 2 bases and J dropped 14 bases, with 13 bases sitting between them. CDR3 in amino acids: CASSLLTQGKFF. The CDR3 bases are TGTGCCAGCAGTTTACTCACGCAGGGGAAGTTCTTC.

V usage is TRBV7-9 and J usage is TRBJ2-2; either TRBD1 or TRBD2 may fit D (5 bases each). V was pared by 5 bases and J by 1 base, with 11 bases between. Per germline, CDR1 SEHNR and CDR2 FQNEAQ (reference sequence). The CDR3 contains 15 residues. Here the CDR3 DNA reads TGTGCCAGCAGCCAGGGACGGTTGAACACCGGGGAGCTGTTTTTT. Amino acid sequence: CASSQGRLNTGELFF.

In this sample, this clonotype turned up many times. The chain has TRBV30 and TRBJ1-5; D not certain. V shed 2 bases and J shed 4 bases, with 9 bases lying between them. The CDR3 sequence is 13 residues long. Germline V gene lookup returns CDR1 GTSNPN and CDR2 SVGIG (reference sequence). This CDR3 is CAWSPEQNQPQHF. For the CDR3, the DNA is TGTGCCTGGAGTCCAGAACAGAATCAGCCCCAGCATTTT. Filled out from reference TRBV30 and TRBJ1-5, the complete variable domain reads SQTIHQWPATLVQPVGSPLSLECTVEGTSNPNLYWYRQAAGRGLQLLFYSVGIGQISSEVPQNLSASRPQDRQFILSSKKLLLSDSGFYLCAWSPEQNQPQHFGDGTRLSIL.

Ten or more counts support this clonotype. DNA of the CDR3: TGTGCCAGTAACCCAATGACAGGGAAGCGGGACACTGAAGCTTTCTTT. Translation: CASNPMTGKRDTEAFF. The gene calls are TRBV19 and TRBJ1-1; 7 bases match TRBD1. Germline loops: CDR1 LNHDA, CDR2 SQIVND (reference sequence). This CDR3 is built from 16 residues. The trim removed 7 bases at V and 3 bases at J, leaving 14 bases unmatched.

This clonotype was detected ten times or more. The chain recombines TRBV6-2 or TRBV6-3 with TRBJ1-2; D is uncertain. The CDR3 is made up of 12 amino acids. The germline V and J ends were trimmed by 5 bases and 2 bases, with 6 bases remaining between them. CDR1 is MNHEY, CDR2 SVGEGT, per germline. The CDR3 loop is CASSNGNYGYTF. For the CDR3, the DNA is TGTGCCAGCAGTAACGGGAACTATGGCTACACCTTC.

The chain carries TRBV29-1 and TRBJ1-2, with D possibly TRBD1 on 5 matching bases. The germline V gene encodes CDR1 SQVTM and CDR2 ANQGSEA. There are 12 residues in the CDR3. V was shortened by 3 bases and J by 6 bases, with 11 bases between the two germline ends. The CDR3 loop is CSVERGEDGYTF. In DNA form, the CDR3 reads TGCAGCGTTGAGAGAGGGGAGGATGGCTACACCTTC.

This clonotype was seen more than once but under ten times. The chain uses TRBV5-4 and TRBJ2-3; 7 nucleotides match TRBD1. This CDR3 has 15 residues. Losses at the gene ends were 0 bases for V and 5 bases for J; bases not matched to a gene: 6. Germline CDR1 is SGHNT and CDR2 is YYREEE (reference sequence). The CDR3 DNA is TGTGCCAGCAGCTTGGTTGTAGGGGGCGAAGATACGCAGTATTTT. It specifies CASSLVVGGEDTQYF.

In its sample, this clonotype was seen many times. The V gene is TRBV19, the J gene TRBJ1-2; TRBD1 might be the D (6 bases). The V gene lost 6 bases and the J gene lost 6 bases, with 17 bases spanning the gap. Germline loops: CDR1 LNHDA, CDR2 SQIVND (reference sequence). This CDR3 is 14 amino acids long. The CDR3 reads CASRKRGGEDGYTF. CDR3 coding DNA: TGTGCCAGTAGGAAACGAGGGGGGGAGGATGGCTACACCTTC.

The table lists this clonotype with many counts. CDR3 nucleotide sequence: TGTGCCAGCAGCCAAGGAGGGGGAGGTGAAGCTTTCTTT. Its protein product is CASSQGGGGEAFF. The genes are TRBV3-1 and TRBJ1-1, with a possible D match to TRBD1 (6 bases). Germline V gene sequence: CDR1 LGHDT, CDR2 YNNKEL (reference sequence). The CDR3 runs 13 residues. V was cut by 1 base and J by 7 bases, with 10 bases left in between.

The chain combines TRBV29-1 with TRBJ2-3; 10 bases are shared with TRBD1. The V segment lost 6 bases and the J segment 5 bases; nucleotides outside the gene matches: 8. This CDR3 spans 14 amino acids. Germline CDR1 reads SQVTM; CDR2 reads ANQGSEA. The CDR3 here is CSVADRGSKDTQYF. For the CDR3, the DNA is TGCAGCGTCGCGGACAGGGGGAGTAAAGATACGCAGTATTTT.

This clonotype was detected many times. The V and J genes are TRBV28 and TRBJ1-3; the D is unclear. CDR1 and CDR2 (germline): MDHEN, SYDVKM. V gave up 4 bases and J gave up 4 bases, with 14 bases separating them. There are 15 residues in the CDR3. CDR3: CASSSFALMGNTIYF. The CDR3 nucleotides read TGTGCCAGCAGTTCATTCGCCCTGATGGGAAACACCATATATTTT.

This clonotype was seen many times. The chain couples TRBV5-1 to TRBJ2-1; 8 nucleotides agree with TRBD1. Trimming at V came to 6 bases and at J to 2 bases, leaving 7 bases not matched to a gene. The CDR3 spans 15 residues. The germline gives CDR1 SGHRS, CDR2 YFSETQ. The CDR3 bases are TGCGCCAGCACTTACAGGGGGGACCCCTACAATGAGCAGTTCTTC. This gives the protein CASTYRGDPYNEQFF.

This clonotype was recorded many times. The chain joins TRBV9 to TRBJ2-1, with D possibly TRBD1 on 5 matching bases. V was cut by 0 bases and J by 7 bases, with 5 bases left in between. CDR3 length: 12 amino acids. Germline V gene sequence: CDR1 SGDLS, CDR2 YYNGEE. The CDR3 region is CASSVDRNEQFF. As DNA, the CDR3 is TGTGCCAGCAGCGTAGACAGGAATGAGCAGTTCTTC.

The V call is TRBV7-8, the J call TRBJ2-5; D uncertain. CDR3 length equals 14 residues. Trimming removed 0 bases at V and 5 bases at J, with 10 bases between. Looked up from germline, CDR1 is SGHVS and CDR2 is FQNEAQ. The CDR3 nucleotides are TGTGCCAGCAGCTTAGCTACGGTAGCTGAGACCCAGTACTTC. Its protein product is CASSLATVAETQYF.

Ten or more counts support this clonotype. J is TRBJ1-1 and V is TRBV5-1, with 7 bases aligning to TRBD1. V shed 2 bases and J 4 bases; nucleotides not matched to a gene: 17. The CDR3 is 18 residues long. Germline V gene lookup returns CDR1 SGHRS and CDR2 YFSETQ. The DNA of the CDR3 is TGCGCCAGCAGCTTCTCGAACCCTCGAAGACAGGGCGGCACTGAAGCTTTCTTT. Translated, it gives CASSFSNPRRQGGTEAFF.

This clonotype was seen more than once but under ten times. The V call is TRBV5-4, the J call TRBJ1-6; D may be TRBD1 (6 bases). Trimming cost V 4 bases and J 6 bases, with 17 bases left between them. Germline-derived CDR1 and CDR2 are SGHNT and YYREEE (reference sequence). The CDR3 runs to 16 residues. CDR3 sequence: CASSPGQGSSNSPLHF. The CDR3 DNA is TGTGCCAGCAGCCCAGGGCAGGGGTCATCTAATTCACCCCTCCACTTT. Drawing the rest from reference TRBV5-4 and TRBJ1-6, the complete variable domain is ETGVTQSPTHLIKTRGQQVTLRCSSQSGHNTVSWYQQALGQGPQFIFQYYREEENGRGNFPPRFSGLQFPNYSSELNVNALELDDSALYLCASSPGQGSSNSPLHFGNGTRLTVT.

This clonotype appeared many times. This chain uses TRBV6-1 with TRBJ1-2; TRBD1 matches 7 bases. The V gene end was trimmed by 4 bases and the J gene end by 5 bases; junction bases not matched to a gene: 10. Germline loops: CDR1 MNHNS, CDR2 SASEGT. CDR3 length: 15 amino acids. As DNA, the CDR3 is TGTGCCAGCAGTGGGCTACAGGGGCGTGTATATGGCTACACCTTC. This gives the protein CASSGLQGRVYGYTF.

This clonotype has ten or more counts. The chain has TRBV20-1 and TRBJ1-2, with 7 bases matching TRBD1. The V segment lost 6 bases and the J segment 8 bases; nucleotides outside the gene matches: 6. The germline gives CDR1 DFQATT, CDR2 SNEGSKA (reference sequence). This CDR3 contains 11 residues. The CDR3 DNA follows: TGCAGTGCCACGACAGGGCCCGGCTACACCTTC. Translation gives CSATTGPGYTF.

This clonotype was counted many times. CDR3 loop: CSVAQRDGYTF. The CDR3 bases are TGCAGCGTAGCCCAGAGGGATGGCTACACCTTC. The chain has TRBV29-1 and TRBJ1-2; no clear D gene. Trimming cost V 6 bases and J 6 bases, with 11 bases left between them. The germline V gene encodes CDR1 SQVTM and CDR2 ANQGSEA. The CDR3 loop spans 11 amino acids.

This clonotype was counted at least ten times. This chain uses TRBV18 with TRBJ2-7, with a possible D match to TRBD1 (5 bases). Trimming cost V 4 bases and J 4 bases, with 14 bases left between them. Germline-derived CDR1 and CDR2 are KGHSH and LQKENI. The CDR3 contains 14 residues. CDR3 sequence (DNA): TGTGCCAGCTCACAAGGCAGACAGCTTTACGAGCAGTACTTC. Translated: CASSQGRQLYEQYF.

This clonotype was seen many times. This chain links TRBV6-5 with TRBJ1-2; 7 nucleotides agree with TRBD1. CDR1 MNHEY and CDR2 SVGAGI come from the germline V gene. CDR3 length equals 14 residues. V gave up 5 bases and J gave up 8 bases; unmatched junction bases: 11. The CDR3, as DNA: TGTGCCAGCAGTCTAAATACAGGGGTTGGGGGCTACACCTTC. Translated: CASSLNTGVGGYTF.

This chain uses TRBV20-1 with TRBJ2-1; D is unresolved. V lost 7 bases, J lost 8 bases, and 9 bases lay in between. The CDR3 totals 10 residues. Looked up from germline, CDR1 is DFQATT and CDR2 is SNEGSKA (reference sequence). The CDR3 DNA reads as TGCAGTGTCGCCACTCATGAGCAGTTCTTC. Protein: CSVATHEQFF.

In its sample, this clonotype was seen a few times. At one of its ends the junction is not consistent with the germline gene, which may arise from a read error. J is TRBJ1-5 and V is TRBV15; D is possibly TRBD1 (6 bases). Looked up from germline, CDR1 is LNHNV and CDR2 is YYDKDF (reference sequence). CDR3 length: 14 residues. The CDR3: CATSSTRQDQLQHF. DNA for the CDR3: TGTGCCACCAGCAGCACGAGACAGGACCAGCTCCAGCATTTT.

This clonotype has at least ten counts. V is TRBV9 and J is TRBJ1-5, with 9 bases fitting TRBD1. J gave up 0 bases and V 10 bases, and 17 bases lay outside the gene matches. The length of the CDR3 is 18 residues. Germline V lookup: CDR1 SGDLS, CDR2 YYNGEE. The CDR3 spells CARFNRGLPYYSNQPQHF. CDR3 nucleotide sequence: TGTGCCCGCTTTAACAGGGGGCTCCCCTATTATAGCAATCAGCCCCAGCATTTT.

This clonotype was observed many times. This chain joins TRBV12-3 or TRBV12-4 and TRBJ1-3; tentatively, D is TRBD1 (6 bases). Deletions cut 6 bases from V and 0 bases from J, with 15 bases between. This CDR3 has 16 residues. The CDR3, as DNA: TGTGCCAGCAGACCTGGGGGGCTGAGCTCTGGAAACACCATATATTTT. It yields the protein CASRPGGLSSGNTIYF.

The rearrangement joins TRBV9 to TRBJ2-2; TRBD2 aligns across 12 bases. The CDR3 totals 16 residues. Germline CDR1 SGDLS, CDR2 YYNGEE. V shed 0 bases and J 4 bases; nucleotides not matched to a gene: 1. CDR3 protein: CASSVGTSGVTGELFF. CDR3 nucleotide sequence: TGTGCCAGCAGCGTAGGGACTAGCGGGGTCACCGGGGAGCTGTTTTTT.